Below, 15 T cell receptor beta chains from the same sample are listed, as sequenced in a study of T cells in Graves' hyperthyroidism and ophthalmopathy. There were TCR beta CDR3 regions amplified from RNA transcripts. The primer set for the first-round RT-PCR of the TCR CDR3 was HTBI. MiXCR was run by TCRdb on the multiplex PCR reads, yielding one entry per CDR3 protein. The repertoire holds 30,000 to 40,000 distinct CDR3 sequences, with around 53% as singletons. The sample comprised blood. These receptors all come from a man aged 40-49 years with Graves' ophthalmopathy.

This CDR3 is CASSIQTGGNEQFF. In nucleotides, the CDR3 is TGTGCCAGCAGCATCCAGACAGGGGGTAATGAGCAGTTCTTC. The chain links TRBV7-3 to TRBJ2-1; 9 nucleotides agree with TRBD1. The CDR3 sequence is 14 residues long. Germline loops: CDR1 SGHTA, CDR2 FQGTGA. After removal of 5 bases from V and 7 bases from J, the junction contained 6 bases not matched to a gene.

The CDR3 sequence is CASRTAGPYEQYF. For the CDR3, the DNA is TGTGCCAGCAGAACGGCAGGCCCTTACGAGCAGTACTTC. J is TRBJ2-7 and V is TRBV6-6; D gene ambiguous. This CDR3 has 13 amino acids. The germline gives CDR1 MNHNY, CDR2 SVGAGI (reference sequence). The V end lost 6 bases, the J end lost 4 bases, and 13 bases lay between the germline ends.

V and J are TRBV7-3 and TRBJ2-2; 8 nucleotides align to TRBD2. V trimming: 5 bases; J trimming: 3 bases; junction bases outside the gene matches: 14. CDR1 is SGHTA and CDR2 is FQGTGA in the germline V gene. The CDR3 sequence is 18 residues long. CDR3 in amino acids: CASSAFSGELAYTGELFF. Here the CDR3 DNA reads TGTGCCAGCAGCGCCTTTAGCGGGGAACTAGCCTACACCGGGGAGCTGTTTTTT.

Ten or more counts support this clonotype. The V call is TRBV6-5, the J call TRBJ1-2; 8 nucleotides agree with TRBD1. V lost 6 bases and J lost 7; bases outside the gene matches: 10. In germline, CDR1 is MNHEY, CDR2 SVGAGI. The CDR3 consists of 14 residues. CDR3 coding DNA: TGTGCCAGCAGGCCCGACAGGGGCAAGGGTGGCTACACCTTC. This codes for CASRPDRGKGGYTF.

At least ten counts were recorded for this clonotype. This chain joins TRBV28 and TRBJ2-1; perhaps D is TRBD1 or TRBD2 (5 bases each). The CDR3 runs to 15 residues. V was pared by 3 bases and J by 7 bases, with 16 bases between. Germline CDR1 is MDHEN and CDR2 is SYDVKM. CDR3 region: CASSLGPGAGNEQFF. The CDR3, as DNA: TGTGCCAGCAGTTTGGGGCCCGGGGCCGGGAATGAGCAGTTCTTC. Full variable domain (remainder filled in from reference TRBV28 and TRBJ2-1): DVKVTQSSRYLVKRTGEKVFLECVQDMDHENMFWYRQDPGLGLRLIYFSYDVKMKEKGDIPEGYSVSREKKERFSLILESASTNQTSMYLCASSLGPGAGNEQFFGPGTRLTVL.

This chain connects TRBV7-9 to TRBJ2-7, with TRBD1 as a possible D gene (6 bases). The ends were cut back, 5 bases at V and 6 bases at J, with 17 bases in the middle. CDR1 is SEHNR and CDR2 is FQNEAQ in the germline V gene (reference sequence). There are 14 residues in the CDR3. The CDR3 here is CASSPGPGAGEQYF. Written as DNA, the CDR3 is TGTGCCAGCAGCCCGGGGCCAGGGGCAGGCGAGCAGTACTTC.

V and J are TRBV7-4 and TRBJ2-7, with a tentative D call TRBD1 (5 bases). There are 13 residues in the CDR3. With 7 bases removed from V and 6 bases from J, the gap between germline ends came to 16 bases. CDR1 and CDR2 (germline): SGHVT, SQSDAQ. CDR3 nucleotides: TGTGCCAGCACCTCCCTCCAGGGCAGCGAGCAGTACTTC. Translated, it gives CASTSLQGSEQYF.

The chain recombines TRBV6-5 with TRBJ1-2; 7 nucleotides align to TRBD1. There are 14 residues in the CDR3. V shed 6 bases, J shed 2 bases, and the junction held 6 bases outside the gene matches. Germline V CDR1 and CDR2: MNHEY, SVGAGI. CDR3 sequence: CASSKGQRNYGYTF. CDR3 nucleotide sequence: TGTGCCAGCAGCAAGGGACAGAGAAACTATGGCTACACCTTC.

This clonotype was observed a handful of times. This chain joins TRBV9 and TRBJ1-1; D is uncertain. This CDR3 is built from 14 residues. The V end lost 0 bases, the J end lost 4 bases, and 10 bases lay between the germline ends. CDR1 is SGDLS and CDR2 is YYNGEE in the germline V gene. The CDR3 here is CASSVGADATEAFF. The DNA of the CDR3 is TGTGCCAGCAGCGTAGGGGCAGACGCCACTGAAGCTTTCTTT.

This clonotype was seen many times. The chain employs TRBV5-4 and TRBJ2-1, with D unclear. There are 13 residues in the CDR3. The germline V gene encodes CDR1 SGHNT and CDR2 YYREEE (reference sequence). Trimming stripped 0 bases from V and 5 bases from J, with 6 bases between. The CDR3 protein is CASSLVGDNEQFF. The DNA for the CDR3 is TGTGCCAGCAGCTTGGTAGGAGACAATGAGCAGTTCTTC.

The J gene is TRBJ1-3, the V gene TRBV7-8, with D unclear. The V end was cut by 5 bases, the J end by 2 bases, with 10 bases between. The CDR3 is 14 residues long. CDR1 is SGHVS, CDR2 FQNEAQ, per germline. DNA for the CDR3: TGTGCCAGCAGCACTGGTGTGGCTGGAAACACCATATATTTT. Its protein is CASSTGVAGNTIYF.

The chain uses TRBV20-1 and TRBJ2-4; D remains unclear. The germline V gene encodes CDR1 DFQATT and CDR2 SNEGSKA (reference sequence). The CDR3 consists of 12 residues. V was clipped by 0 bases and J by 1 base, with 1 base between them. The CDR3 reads CSAREAKNIQYF. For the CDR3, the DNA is TGCAGTGCTAGAGAGGCCAAAAACATTCAGTACTTC.

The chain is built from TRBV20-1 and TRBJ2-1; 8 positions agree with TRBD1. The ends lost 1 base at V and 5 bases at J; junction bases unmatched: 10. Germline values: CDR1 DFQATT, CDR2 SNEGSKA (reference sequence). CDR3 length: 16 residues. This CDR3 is CSARGIRDRYNNEQFF. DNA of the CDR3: TGCAGTGCTAGAGGTATTAGGGACAGGTACAACAATGAGCAGTTCTTC.

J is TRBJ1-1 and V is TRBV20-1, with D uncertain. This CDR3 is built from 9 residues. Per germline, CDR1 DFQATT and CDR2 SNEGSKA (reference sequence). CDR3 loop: CRPGEKAFF. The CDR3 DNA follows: TGCAGACCGGGAGAAAAAGCTTTCTTT.

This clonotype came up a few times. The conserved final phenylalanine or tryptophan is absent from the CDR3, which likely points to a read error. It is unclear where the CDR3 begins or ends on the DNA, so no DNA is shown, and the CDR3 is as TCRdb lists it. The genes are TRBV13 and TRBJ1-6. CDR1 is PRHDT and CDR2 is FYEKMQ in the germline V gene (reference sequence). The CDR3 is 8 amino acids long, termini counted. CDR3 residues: CASSLGHS.